This T cell receptor beta chain derives from a study of T cell responses to AZD1222 COVID-19 vaccine. TCRdb keeps only in-frame clones here, not all; method: immunoSEQ multiplex PCR. The sample carries under 150,000 clones, about 93% recorded once. With regard to this clone: Its antigen is unidentified.

Study findings and constraints: Regions 160-218 and 743-854 held dominance among vaccine-associated CD4 TCRs, which spanned spike. Spike-specific TCR breadth and depth went up after people got two AZD1222 doses. The reported proportion of spike-specific TCRs targeting unmutated variant regions was nearly half.

Germline V gene sequence: CDR1 DFQATT, CDR2 SNEGSKA (reference sequence). The CDR3 is made up of 11 amino acids. V dropped 6 bases and J dropped 10 bases, with 15 bases sitting between them. This TCR was recovered from an adult in good health. The specimen was peripheral blood, collected on day 0 of AZD1222 vaccination. The chain employs TRBV20-1 and TRBJ1-1, with D unclear. The CDR3 nucleotides are TGCAGTGCCCTAAAAGCGACGGTAGCTTTCTTT. Translating gives CSALKATVAFF.